This passage covers 31 T cell receptor beta chains from one sample sequenced in a study of T-cell memory formation after mild COVID-19. One entry per CDR3 protein, called by TCRdb with MiXCR from the 5' RACE reads. The sample includes 380,000 or so distinct CDR3 sequences, about an eighth of them seen just once. What was sequenced was PBMCs or a T cell subset sorted from them (not recorded which). The receptors originated from a young man who had mild COVID-19 (a few samples of this study predate the infection). Cell type and time point are not known.

The chain employs TRBV29-1 and TRBJ2-3; D remains ambiguous. Germline V gene lookup returns CDR1 SQVTM and CDR2 ANQGSEA. This CDR3 is built from 13 residues. Trimming stripped 2 bases from V and 6 bases from J, with 12 bases between. The CDR3 spells CSVETSHGDTQYF. The CDR3 DNA follows: TGCAGCGTTGAAACTTCCCACGGGGATACGCAGTATTTT.

The CDR3 protein is CASSPAGGGSYGYTF. CDR3 nucleotide sequence: TGTGCCAGCAGCCCGGCGGGCGGGGGGAGCTATGGCTACACCTTC. The chain employs TRBV7-9 and TRBJ1-2; TRBD1 might be the D (5 bases). This CDR3 spans 15 amino acids. Trimming took off 5 bases at V and 4 bases at J, with 17 bases between the two ends. In germline, CDR1 is SEHNR, CDR2 FQNEAQ (reference sequence).

The rearrangement uses TRBV7-9 and TRBJ2-5, with D possibly TRBD1 on 6 matching bases. The length of the CDR3 is 15 residues. Trimming took off 5 bases at V and 4 bases at J, with 17 bases between the two ends. Germline V lookup: CDR1 SEHNR, CDR2 FQNEAQ (reference sequence). The CDR3 DNA reads TGTGCCAGCAGCCCGGGACATGGGGCCGGAGAGACCCAGTACTTC. Its translation is CASSPGHGAGETQYF.

A few counts support this clonotype. The gene calls are TRBV4-3 and TRBJ2-6, with 7 bases that match TRBD1. Losses at the gene ends were 8 bases for V and 2 bases for J; bases not matched to a gene: 3. Germline V gene lookup returns CDR1 LGHNA and CDR2 YSLEER. The CDR3 covers 14 residues. This chain's CDR3 is CASADRAGANVLTF. The DNA of the CDR3 is TGCGCCAGCGCCGACAGGGCTGGGGCCAACGTCCTGACTTTC.

The chain is built from TRBV7-3 and TRBJ2-7; no clear D. Per germline, CDR1 SGHTA and CDR2 FQGTGA. The CDR3 is made up of 13 amino acids. The V and J ends lost 4 bases and 7 bases respectively, with 14 bases between them. The CDR3 nucleotides are TGTGCCAGCAGCTCCTCCCCCGGCCTTGAGCAGTACTTC. Its translation is CASSSSPGLEQYF.

This clonotype showed up just a few times. The V gene is TRBV28, the J gene TRBJ2-1, with a tentative D call TRBD2 (5 bases). CDR1 is MDHEN, CDR2 SYDVKM, per germline. V shed 8 bases and J shed 6 bases, with 8 bases lying between them. The CDR3 consists of 11 residues. CDR3 coding DNA: TGTGCCAGCGGAGGAGGCAATGAGCAGTTCTTC. Protein sequence: CASGGGNEQFF.

The rearrangement joins TRBV6-5 to TRBJ2-3; D gene uncertain. The CDR3 contains 15 residues. Between the trimmed V and J ends, which lost 2 bases and 1 base, there was a span of 10 bases. Germline values: CDR1 MNHEY, CDR2 SVGAGI. CDR3 sequence (DNA): TGTGCCAGCAGTTACCCTTACCCGGGCACAGATACGCAGTATTTT. Protein product: CASSYPYPGTDTQYF.

A few counts support this clonotype. The genes are TRBV7-2 and TRBJ2-7; D is unclear. Germline V gene data show CDR1 as SGHTA and CDR2 as FQGNSA. The V gene lost 3 bases and the J gene lost 0 bases, with 6 bases spanning the gap. The CDR3 has 13 amino acids. The DNA of the CDR3 is TGTGCCAGCAGCTTCCCGGCCTCCTACGAGCAGTACTTC. It yields the protein CASSFPASYEQYF.

The chain carries TRBV5-1 and TRBJ2-3; 7 bases are shared with TRBD1. The CDR3 covers 15 residues. Losses at the gene ends were 5 bases for V and 5 bases for J; bases not matched to a gene: 11. Germline CDR1 is SGHRS and CDR2 is YFSETQ. CDR3 DNA sequence: TGCGCCAGCAGTCGGGACAGTCTAGATATAGATACGCAGTATTTT. Its translation: CASSRDSLDIDTQYF.

This clonotype was counted a few times. This chain connects TRBV9 to TRBJ2-3, with TRBD2 matching 8 bases. Germline CDR1 reads SGDLS; CDR2 reads YYNGEE. The V and J ends lost 0 bases and 1 base, in that order; junction bases with no gene match: 7. The CDR3 covers 17 residues. The CDR3 loop reads CASSVGPGRGGTDTQYF. Written as DNA, the CDR3 is TGTGCCAGCAGCGTAGGCCCTGGGCGGGGGGGCACAGATACGCAGTATTTT.

The CDR3 is CASSWDRDPSGANVLTF. The DNA for the CDR3 is TGCGCCAGCAGCTGGGACAGGGACCCCTCTGGGGCCAACGTCCTGACTTTC. The chain couples TRBV5-1 to TRBJ2-6; 9 bases are a match to TRBD1. In germline, CDR1 is SGHRS, CDR2 YFSETQ. This CDR3 is 17 amino acids long. The trim removed 3 bases at V and 0 bases at J, leaving 4 bases unmatched.

This chain links TRBV5-6 with TRBJ2-1; possibly TRBD2 for D (6 bases). This CDR3 has 12 residues. Trimming took off 2 bases at V and 10 bases at J, with 10 bases between the two ends. The germline V gene encodes CDR1 SGHDT and CDR2 YYEEEE. The CDR3 loop reads CASSLISGEQFF. CDR3 in DNA: TGTGCCAGCAGCTTAATCAGCGGGGAGCAGTTCTTC. Full variable domain (missing parts from reference TRBV5-6 and TRBJ2-1): DAGVTQSPTHLIKTRGQQVTLRCSPKSGHDTVSWYQQALGQGPQFIFQYYEEEERQRGNFPDRFSGHQFPNYSSELNVNALLLGDSALYLCASSLISGEQFFGPGTRLTVL.

The rearrangement uses TRBV7-2 and TRBJ1-5; D perhaps matches TRBD1 (6 bases). The ends were cut back, 5 bases at V and 8 bases at J, with 22 bases in the middle. CDR3 size: 16 residues. The germline V gene encodes CDR1 SGHTA and CDR2 FQGNSA. The CDR3 loop is CASSNIEQGAGEPQHF. CDR3 DNA sequence: TGTGCCAGCAGCAACATCGAACAGGGAGCGGGTGAGCCCCAGCATTTT.

This clonotype was found many times. The genes are TRBV7-9 and TRBJ2-3; D call uncertain. CDR1 SEHNR and CDR2 FQNEAQ come from the germline V gene (reference sequence). The V end was cut by 1 base, the J end by 2 bases, with 7 bases between. The CDR3 spans 14 residues. CDR3 sequence reads: CASSLGLNTDTQYF. CDR3 coding DNA: TGTGCCAGCAGCTTAGGGCTAAACACAGATACGCAGTATTTT.

This clonotype was detected many times. The chain uses TRBV7-2 and TRBJ2-7; maybe TRBD2 (7 bases). Germline V lookup: CDR1 SGHTA, CDR2 FQGNSA. The CDR3 is 15 amino acids. The V gene lost 6 bases and the J gene lost 3 bases, with 18 bases spanning the gap. The CDR3 region has the DNA TGTGCCAGCAGTAGAGAGGGGGGGAACTTCTACGAGCAGTACTTC. It encodes CASSREGGNFYEQYF.

In this sample, this clonotype turned up a few times. The gene calls are TRBV4-1 and TRBJ2-7; D is undetermined. The V gene lost 3 bases and the J gene lost 3 bases, with 24 bases spanning the gap. The CDR3 is made up of 18 amino acids. Germline V gives CDR1 MGHRA, CDR2 YSYEKL. For the CDR3, the DNA is TGCGCCAGCAGCCAGATCAGCGACAAACTAACCCCCGGCTACGAGCAGTACTTC. Amino acid sequence: CASSQISDKLTPGYEQYF.

This clonotype was seen more than once but under ten times. The chain joins TRBV4-1 to TRBJ2-5, with TRBD1 matching 9 bases. The CDR3 consists of 15 residues. The germline CDR1 and CDR2 sequences are MGHRA and YSYEKL. V lost 5 bases and J lost 2; bases outside the gene matches: 6. The CDR3 region is CASSSPGQGQETQYF. DNA for the CDR3: TGCGCCAGCAGCTCTCCGGGACAGGGTCAAGAGACCCAGTACTTC.

In its sample, this clonotype was seen a few times. The chain employs TRBV12-3 or TRBV12-4 and TRBJ1-1; no reliable D call. V was cut by 3 bases and J by 0 bases, with 8 bases left in between. This CDR3 is 14 amino acids long. DNA for the CDR3: TGTGCCAGCAGTTTCAAGGGTTTGAACACTGAAGCTTTCTTT. Amino acid sequence: CASSFKGLNTEAFF.

In its sample, this clonotype was seen many times. J is TRBJ1-2 and V is TRBV20-1, with 10 bases matching TRBD1. Trimming took 4 bases from V and 7 from J; bases not matched to a gene: 9. Germline CDR1 reads DFQATT; CDR2 reads SNEGSKA (reference sequence). This CDR3 is built from 14 residues. CDR3 DNA: TGCAGTGCTACCCGACAGGGGGCGTCCGGTGGCTACACCTTC. It codes for CSATRQGASGGYTF.

The J gene is TRBJ2-2, the V gene TRBV10-3, with no clear D. The CDR3 covers 16 residues. The V gene lost 0 bases and the J gene lost 0 bases, with 8 bases spanning the gap. From germline, CDR1 is ENHRY and CDR2 SYGVKD. Written as DNA, the CDR3 is TGTGCCATCAGTGAGTCTTACTACTCGAACACCGGGGAGCTGTTTTTT. Its protein product is CAISESYYSNTGELFF.

The chain employs TRBV11-2 and TRBJ2-5; no clear D. V dropped 0 bases and J dropped 5 bases, with 10 bases sitting between them. CDR3 length equals 14 residues. The germline CDR1 and CDR2 sequences are SGHAT and FQNNGV. The DNA for the CDR3 is TGTGCCAGCAGCTTAGAGGTAGCCAGGGAGACCCAGTACTTC. It translates to CASSLEVARETQYF.

This clonotype was observed at least ten times. The rearrangement links TRBV3-1 to TRBJ2-5; the D is unclear. V was clipped by 4 bases and J by 6 bases, with 15 bases between them. Germline assignment: CDR1 LGHDT and CDR2 YNNKEL (reference sequence). The CDR3 spans 14 residues. In DNA form, the CDR3 reads TGTGCCAGCAGCCTCGACGGACGGCGAAAGACCCAGTACTTC. Protein: CASSLDGRRKTQYF.

This clonotype was seen only a few times. V is TRBV29-1 and J is TRBJ2-7, with 8 positions matching TRBD1. Germline V gene lookup returns CDR1 SQVTM and CDR2 ANQGSEA. The CDR3 loop spans 12 amino acids. J was trimmed by 7 bases and V by 4 bases; bases with no gene match: 6. CDR3 protein: CSVGTGKGEQYV. The CDR3 DNA follows: TGCAGCGTTGGGACAGGGAAAGGGGAGCAGTACGTC.

In this sample, this clonotype turned up a few times. The chain is built from TRBV7-8 and TRBJ2-1; D is unclear. This CDR3 has 12 residues. Looked up from germline, CDR1 is SGHVS and CDR2 is FQNEAQ. V was clipped by 4 bases and J by 9 bases, with 10 bases between them. The CDR3 here is CASSSTTTEQFF. CDR3 in DNA: TGTGCCAGCAGCTCCACGACCACTGAGCAGTTCTTC. The full variable domain, with the rest looked up from reference TRBV7-8 and TRBJ2-1, is GAGVSQSPRYKVAKRGQDVALRCDPISGHVSLFWYQQALGQGPEFLTYFQNEAQLDKSGLPSDRFFAERPEGSVSTLKIQRTQQEDSAVYLCASSSTTTEQFFGPGTRLTVL.

This clonotype was seen more than once but under ten times. The rearrangement links TRBV7-6 to TRBJ2-2, with 7 bases that match TRBD1. Germline CDR1 reads SGHVS; CDR2 reads FNYEAQ. This CDR3 contains 13 residues. The trim removed 10 bases at V and 8 bases at J, leaving 10 bases unmatched. CDR3 sequence (DNA): TGTGCCACTGACAGGGAACCTACGGGGGAGCTGTTTTTT. It translates to CATDREPTGELFF.

This sequence joins TRBV20-1 and TRBJ1-2, with 7 bases fitting TRBD1. The ends lost 5 bases at V and 3 bases at J; junction bases unmatched: 6. The germline CDR1 and CDR2 sequences are DFQATT and SNEGSKA (reference sequence). This CDR3 spans 13 amino acids. This chain's CDR3 is CSASTGQHYGYTF. As DNA, the CDR3 is TGCAGTGCTTCCACGGGACAGCACTATGGCTACACCTTC.

This clonotype was seen a handful of times. V gene TRBV25-1 combines with J gene TRBJ2-3, with D perhaps TRBD1 (6 bases). Between the trimmed V and J ends, which lost 3 bases and 5 bases, there was a span of 15 bases. Germline V CDR1 and CDR2: MGHDK, SYGVNS. This CDR3 comprises 15 residues. In nucleotides, the CDR3 is TGTGCCAGCAGTGAGTTGGATGGGGGCGGAGATACGCAGTATTTT. Its protein is CASSELDGGGDTQYF.

At least ten counts were recorded for this clonotype. The gene calls are TRBV4-1 and TRBJ2-2; weak D call: TRBD2 (5 bases). V was clipped by 3 bases and J by 6 bases, with 11 bases between them. Germline V CDR1 and CDR2: MGHRA, YSYEKL. The CDR3 consists of 14 residues. CDR3 in amino acids: CASSHPGIAGELFF. CDR3 DNA: TGCGCCAGCAGCCATCCCGGGATCGCCGGGGAGCTGTTTTTT.

This chain links TRBV10-3 with TRBJ2-5, with TRBD1 identical over 9 bases. The V and J ends lost 6 bases and 5 bases, in that order; junction bases with no gene match: 7. CDR1 and CDR2 from the germline V gene are ENHRY and SYGVKD. The CDR3 covers 14 residues. The CDR3 sequence is CAIRGGQGYETQYF. CDR3 DNA sequence: TGTGCCATCAGGGGGGGACAGGGCTACGAGACCCAGTACTTC.

This clonotype was detected many times. This chain links TRBV12-3 or TRBV12-4 with TRBJ1-1, with 7 bases matching TRBD1. Trimming at V came to 11 bases and at J to 0 bases, leaving 9 bases not matched to a gene. The CDR3 consists of 14 residues. The CDR3, as DNA: TGTGCCTGTCTTCGGGACAGATTGAACACTGAAGCTTTCTTT. Protein: CACLRDRLNTEAFF.

This clonotype showed up just a few times. This sequence joins TRBV4-2 and TRBJ2-1; D may correspond to TRBD1 or TRBD2 (6 bases each). V lost 0 bases, J lost 4 bases, and 13 bases lay in between. Germline V CDR1 and CDR2: LGHNA, YNFKEQ. The CDR3 is 16 amino acids. This chain's CDR3 is CASSQDPGAGYNEQFF. CDR3 coding DNA: TGTGCCAGCAGCCAAGATCCGGGGGCAGGGTACAATGAGCAGTTCTTC.